This T cell receptor (beta chain) is drawn from a study of blood T cell repertoires in COVID-19. CDR1 and CDR2 from the germline V gene are LNHDA and SQIVND (reference sequence). V dropped 5 bases and J dropped 0 bases, with 11 bases sitting between them. This CDR3 is built from 16 residues. Here immunoSEQ multiplex PCR was the method, and the copy in TCRdb shows in-frame clones only, minus some. Of about 260,000 clones listed, about 87% are singletons. The TCR sequence derives from a woman aged 45-65 years who had recovered from COVID-19. This rearrangement joins TRBV19 to TRBJ2-6; D remains ambiguous. Material: PBMCs or T cells enriched from blood (not recorded which). CDR3 in amino acids: CASSPRGHSGANVLTF. The CDR3 DNA sequence: TGTGCCAGTAGTCCCAGAGGCCACTCTGGGGCCAACGTCCTGACTTTC. Full variable domain (rest looked up from reference TRBV19 and TRBJ2-6): DGGITQSPKYLFRKEGQNVTLSCEQNLNHDAMYWYRQDPGQGLRLIYYSQIVNDFQKGDIAEGYSVSREKKESFPLTVTSAQKNPTAFYLCASSPRGHSGANVLTFGAGSRLTVL.